The 5 T cell receptor beta chains presented below share a single source sample, sequenced in a study of cytomegalovirus exposure and HLA in healthy donors. The PCR made use of 60 Vbeta and 13 Jbeta primers. The table came from immunoSEQ multiplex PCR; TCRdb's copy has only in-frame clones and leaves some out. The sample includes under 150,000 clones, about 72% seen only once; the top ten take 3.5% to 5%. The sequenced sample was PBMCs. The receptors originated from a man aged 55 to 70 in good health and CMV-seronegative.

V gene TRBV5-1 combines with J gene TRBJ2-7; 7 bases line up with TRBD1. The CDR3 is 16 amino acids. Germline V gene lookup returns CDR1 SGHRS and CDR2 YFSETQ. Trimming took 0 bases from V and 1 from J; bases not matched to a gene: 7. This chain's CDR3 is CASSLGAGTASYEQYF. The CDR3 nucleotides are TGCGCCAGCAGCTTGGGTGCCGGGACAGCTTCCTACGAGCAGTACTTC.

The V and J genes are TRBV28 and TRBJ2-3; 10 nucleotides align to TRBD1. The CDR3 spans 16 residues. The trim removed 3 bases at V and 5 bases at J, leaving 8 bases unmatched. Germline-derived CDR1 and CDR2 are MDHEN and SYDVKM. The CDR3 reads CASSFTGTGEGDTQYF. The CDR3 DNA reads TGTGCCAGCAGTTTCACCGGGACAGGGGAGGGAGATACGCAGTATTTT.

The genes are TRBV4-2 and TRBJ2-3; D is possibly TRBD1 (6 bases). The CDR3 spans 16 residues. Germline lookup yields CDR1 LGHNA and CDR2 YNFKEQ. Trimming pared 2 bases from V and 3 bases from J, leaving 15 bases between. The CDR3 DNA reads TGTGCCAGCAGCCAAAGGTCCTCAGGGGCGACAGATACGCAGTATTTT. It encodes CASSQRSSGATDTQYF.

V and J are TRBV5-1 and TRBJ1-1, with 7 bases lining up with TRBD1. V shed 0 bases and J 4 bases; nucleotides not matched to a gene: 9. The CDR3 is 16 amino acids. In germline, CDR1 is SGHRS, CDR2 YFSETQ. Here the CDR3 DNA reads TGCGCCAGCAGCTTGGTAGGGGGCGGAGGGGGCACTGAAGCTTTCTTT. It specifies CASSLVGGGGGTEAFF.

The chain has TRBV5-4 and TRBJ2-1, with TRBD2 matching 8 bases. J lost 5 bases, V lost 5 bases, and 9 bases had no gene match. This CDR3 is built from 15 residues. CDR1 is SGHNT and CDR2 is YYREEE in the germline V gene (reference sequence). The CDR3 DNA is TGTGCCAGCAGAAACCGGGAGGGCCTAAACAATGAGCAGTTCTTC. It yields the protein CASRNREGLNNEQFF.